The present T cell receptor (beta chain) was sequenced within a study of blood T cell repertoires in COVID-19. Study overall: Sources were T cells, B-cell-depleted T cells, or PBMCs; the material itself was cDNA or gDNA.

This clone showed up just once. Original analysis: Amplification from reference gene primers served as the basis for estimated nucleated cell counts. The data were produced by immunoSEQ multiplex PCR, yet TCRdb's version contains in-frame clones alone and is incomplete. V, J and clone size are taken as reported in that table, and D and trimming were inferred from the DNA itself. The table has 400,000 to 550,000 clones, about 85% seen once. In terms of age and location, participants ranged from roughly 18 to 90 years and lived in 24 US areas. Self-reported history from a screening survey and questionnaire set each donor's cohort. The sequencing input was PBMCs or T cells enriched from blood (not recorded which). The TCR sequence derives from a woman aged 18-29 years with acute COVID-19.

The CDR3 DNA reads TGTGCCAGCAGTTACTCACAGGGGGCCGGTCAGCCCCAGCATTTT. This sequence encodes CASSYSQGAGQPQHF. The chain links TRBV6-5 to TRBJ1-5; TRBD1 matches 9 bases. The CDR3 totals 15 residues. Losses at the gene ends were 0 bases for V and 6 bases for J; bases not matched to a gene: 3. Germline V CDR1 and CDR2: MNHEY, SVGAGI.